The T cell receptor beta chain under discussion was sequenced for a study of blood T cell repertoires in COVID-19. Overall study: Italy, Spain and the United States were the sources of the convalescent and acute COVID-19 samples. The analysed material was cDNA or gDNA that came from T cells, B-cell-depleted T cells, or PBMCs.

Authors' analysis steps: By means of reference gene primer amplification, nucleated cell counts were estimated. Data came from immunoSEQ multiplex PCR; TCRdb stores just in-frame clones and leaves some out. V and J calls and clone size are those listed in that table; D and trimming were worked out from the DNA. The table has about 170,000 clones, about four fifths seen once. Input material: peripheral blood. This TCR was recovered from an elderly woman with active or convalescent COVID-19.

CDR3 nucleotides: TGCGCCAGCAGTGAATCTGGGGCCCCCTATGGCTACACCTTC. It encodes CASSESGAPYGYTF. V and J are TRBV10-1 and TRBJ1-2, with D perhaps matching TRBD1 (5 bases). Trimming took off 3 bases at V and 4 bases at J, with 12 bases between the two ends. The CDR3 is 14 residues long. Germline CDR1 reads WNHNN; CDR2 reads SYGVQD (reference sequence).